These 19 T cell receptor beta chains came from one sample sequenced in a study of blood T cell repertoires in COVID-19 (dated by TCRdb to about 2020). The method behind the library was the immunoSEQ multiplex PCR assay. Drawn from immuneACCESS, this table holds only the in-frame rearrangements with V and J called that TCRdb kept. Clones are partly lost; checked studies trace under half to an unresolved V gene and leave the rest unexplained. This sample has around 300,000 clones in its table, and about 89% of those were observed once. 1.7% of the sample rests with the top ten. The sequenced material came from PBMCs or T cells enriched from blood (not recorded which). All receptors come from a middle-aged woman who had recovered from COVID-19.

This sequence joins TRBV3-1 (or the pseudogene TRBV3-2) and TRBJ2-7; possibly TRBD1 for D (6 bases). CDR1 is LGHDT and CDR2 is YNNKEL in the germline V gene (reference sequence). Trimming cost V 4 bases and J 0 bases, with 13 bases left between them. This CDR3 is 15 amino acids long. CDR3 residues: CASSPQGGISYEQYF. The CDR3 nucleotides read TGTGCCAGCAGCCCTCAAGGGGGAATCTCCTACGAGCAGTACTTC.

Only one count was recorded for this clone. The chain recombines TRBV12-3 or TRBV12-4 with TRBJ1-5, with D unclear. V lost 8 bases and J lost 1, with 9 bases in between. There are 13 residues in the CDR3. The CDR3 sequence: CASSRESNQPQHF. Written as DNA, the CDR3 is TGTGCCAGCTCCCGGGAGAGCAATCAGCCCCAGCATTTT.

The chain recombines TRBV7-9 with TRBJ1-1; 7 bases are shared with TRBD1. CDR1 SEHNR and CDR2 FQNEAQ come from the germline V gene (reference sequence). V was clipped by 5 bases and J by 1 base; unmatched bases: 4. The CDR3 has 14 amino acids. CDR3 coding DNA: TGTGCCAGCAGCCTGGACAGGTGGAACACTGAAGCTTTCTTT. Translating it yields CASSLDRWNTEAFF. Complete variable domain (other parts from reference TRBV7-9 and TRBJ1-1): DTGVSQNPRHKITKRGQNVTFRCDPISEHNRLYWYRQTLGQGPEFLTYFQNEAQLEKSRLLSDRFSAERPKGSFSTLEIQRTEQGDSAMYLCASSLDRWNTEAFFGQGTRLTVV.

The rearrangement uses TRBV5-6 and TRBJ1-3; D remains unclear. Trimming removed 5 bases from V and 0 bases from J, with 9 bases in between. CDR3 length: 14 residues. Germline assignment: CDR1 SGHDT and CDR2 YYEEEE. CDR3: CASRVGSSGNTIYF. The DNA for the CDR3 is TGTGCCAGCAGAGTCGGGAGCTCTGGAAACACCATATATTTT. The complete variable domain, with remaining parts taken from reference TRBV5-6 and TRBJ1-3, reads DAGVTQSPTHLIKTRGQQVTLRCSPKSGHDTVSWYQQALGQGPQFIFQYYEEEERQRGNFPDRFSGHQFPNYSSELNVNALLLGDSALYLCASRVGSSGNTIYFGEGSWLTVV.

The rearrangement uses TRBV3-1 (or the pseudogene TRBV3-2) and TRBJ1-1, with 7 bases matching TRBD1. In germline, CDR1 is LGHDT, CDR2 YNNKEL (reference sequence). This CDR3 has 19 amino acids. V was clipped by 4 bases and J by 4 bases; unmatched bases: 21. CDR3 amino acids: CASSPPQGAQGVVSTEAFF. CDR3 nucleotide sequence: TGTGCCAGCAGCCCCCCACAAGGGGCGCAGGGGGTGGTCAGCACTGAAGCTTTCTTT.

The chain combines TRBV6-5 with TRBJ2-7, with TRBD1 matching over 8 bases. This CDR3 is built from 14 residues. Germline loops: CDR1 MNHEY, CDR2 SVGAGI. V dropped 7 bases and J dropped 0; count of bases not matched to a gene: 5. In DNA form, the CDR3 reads TGTGCCAGCAAGGGACAGGCGAGCTCCTACGAGCAGTACTTC. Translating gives CASKGQASSYEQYF.

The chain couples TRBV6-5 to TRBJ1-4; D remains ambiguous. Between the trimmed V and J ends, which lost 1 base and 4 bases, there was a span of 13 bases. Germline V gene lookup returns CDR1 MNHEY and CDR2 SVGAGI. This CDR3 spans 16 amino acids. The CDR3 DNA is TGTGCCAGCAGTTACTTCTCAGCGGCCGATAATGAAAAACTGTTTTTT. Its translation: CASSYFSAADNEKLFF.

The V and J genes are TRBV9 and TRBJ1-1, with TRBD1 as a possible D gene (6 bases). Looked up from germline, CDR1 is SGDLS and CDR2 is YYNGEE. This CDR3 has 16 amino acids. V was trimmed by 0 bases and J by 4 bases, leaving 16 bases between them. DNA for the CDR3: TGTGCCAGCAGCGTAGAAGGGGGAGGGATCGGCACTGAAGCTTTCTTT. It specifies CASSVEGGGIGTEAFF.

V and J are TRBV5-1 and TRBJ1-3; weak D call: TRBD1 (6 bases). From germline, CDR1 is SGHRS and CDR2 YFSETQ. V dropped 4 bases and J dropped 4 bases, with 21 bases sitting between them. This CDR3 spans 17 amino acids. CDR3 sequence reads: CASSLRSGASIGNTIYF. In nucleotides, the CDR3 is TGCGCCAGCAGCCTGCGGTCAGGGGCCTCCATCGGAAACACCATATATTTT.

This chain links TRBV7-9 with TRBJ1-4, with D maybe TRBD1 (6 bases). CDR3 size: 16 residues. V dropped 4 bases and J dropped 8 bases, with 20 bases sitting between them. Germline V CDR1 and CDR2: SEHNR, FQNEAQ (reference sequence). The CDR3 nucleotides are TGTGCCAGCAGCTCCTACCTCACAGGGTTTGGGGAAAAACTGTTTTTT. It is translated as CASSSYLTGFGEKLFF.

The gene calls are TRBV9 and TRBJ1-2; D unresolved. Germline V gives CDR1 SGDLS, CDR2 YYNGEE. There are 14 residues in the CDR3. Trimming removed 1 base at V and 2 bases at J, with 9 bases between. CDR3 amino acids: CASSVNSVNYGYTF. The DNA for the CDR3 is TGTGCCAGCAGCGTAAATTCGGTAAACTATGGCTACACCTTC.

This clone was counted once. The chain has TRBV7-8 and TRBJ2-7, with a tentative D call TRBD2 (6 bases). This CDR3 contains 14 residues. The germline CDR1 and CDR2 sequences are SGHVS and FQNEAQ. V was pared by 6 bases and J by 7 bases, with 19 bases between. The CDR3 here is CASSFGLEGGEQYF. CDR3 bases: TGTGCCAGCAGTTTTGGACTGGAGGGTGGAGAGCAGTACTTC.

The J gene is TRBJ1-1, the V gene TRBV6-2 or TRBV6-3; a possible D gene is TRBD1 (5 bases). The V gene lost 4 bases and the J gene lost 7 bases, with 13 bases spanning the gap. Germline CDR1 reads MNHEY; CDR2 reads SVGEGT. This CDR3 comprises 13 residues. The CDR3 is CASSSSREGEAFF. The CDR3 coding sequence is TGTGCCAGCAGTTCTTCCAGGGAAGGTGAAGCTTTCTTT.

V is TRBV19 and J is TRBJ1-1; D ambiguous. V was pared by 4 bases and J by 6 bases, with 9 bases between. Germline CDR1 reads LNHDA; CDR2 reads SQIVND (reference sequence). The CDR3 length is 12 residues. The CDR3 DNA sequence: TGTGCCAGTAGTAATCTGGCGGCTGAAGCTTTCTTT. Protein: CASSNLAAEAFF.

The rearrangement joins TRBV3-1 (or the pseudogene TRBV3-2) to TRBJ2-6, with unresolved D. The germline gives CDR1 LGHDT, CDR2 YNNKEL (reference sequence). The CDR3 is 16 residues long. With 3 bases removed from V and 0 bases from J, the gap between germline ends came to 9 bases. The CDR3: CASSHVISSGANVLTF. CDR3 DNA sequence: TGTGCCAGCAGCCATGTTATTAGCTCTGGGGCCAACGTCCTGACTTTC.

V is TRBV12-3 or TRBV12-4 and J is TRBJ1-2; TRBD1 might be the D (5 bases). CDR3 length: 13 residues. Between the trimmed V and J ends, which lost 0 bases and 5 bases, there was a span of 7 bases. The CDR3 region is CASSLASGYGYTF. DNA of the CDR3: TGTGCCAGCAGTTTAGCGTCAGGGTATGGCTACACCTTC.

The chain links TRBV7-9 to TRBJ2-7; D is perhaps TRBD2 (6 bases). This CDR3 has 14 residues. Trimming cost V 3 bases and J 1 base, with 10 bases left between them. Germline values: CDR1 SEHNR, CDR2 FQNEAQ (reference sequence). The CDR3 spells CASSFRERSYEQYF. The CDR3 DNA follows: TGTGCCAGCAGCTTCCGGGAGCGATCCTACGAGCAGTACTTC.

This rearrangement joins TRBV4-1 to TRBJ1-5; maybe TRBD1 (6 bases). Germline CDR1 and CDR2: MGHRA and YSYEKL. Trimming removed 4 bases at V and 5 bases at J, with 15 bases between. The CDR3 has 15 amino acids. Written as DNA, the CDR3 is TGCGCCAGCAGCCTCAGGCGGGGGGGCGATCAGCCCCAGCATTTT. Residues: CASSLRRGGDQPQHF.

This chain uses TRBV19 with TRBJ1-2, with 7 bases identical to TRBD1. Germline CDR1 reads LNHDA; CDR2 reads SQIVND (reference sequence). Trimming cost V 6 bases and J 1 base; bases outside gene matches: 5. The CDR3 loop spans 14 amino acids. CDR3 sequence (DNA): TGTGCCAGTAGACCGACAGGGATTAACTATGGCTACACCTTC. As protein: CASRPTGINYGYTF.